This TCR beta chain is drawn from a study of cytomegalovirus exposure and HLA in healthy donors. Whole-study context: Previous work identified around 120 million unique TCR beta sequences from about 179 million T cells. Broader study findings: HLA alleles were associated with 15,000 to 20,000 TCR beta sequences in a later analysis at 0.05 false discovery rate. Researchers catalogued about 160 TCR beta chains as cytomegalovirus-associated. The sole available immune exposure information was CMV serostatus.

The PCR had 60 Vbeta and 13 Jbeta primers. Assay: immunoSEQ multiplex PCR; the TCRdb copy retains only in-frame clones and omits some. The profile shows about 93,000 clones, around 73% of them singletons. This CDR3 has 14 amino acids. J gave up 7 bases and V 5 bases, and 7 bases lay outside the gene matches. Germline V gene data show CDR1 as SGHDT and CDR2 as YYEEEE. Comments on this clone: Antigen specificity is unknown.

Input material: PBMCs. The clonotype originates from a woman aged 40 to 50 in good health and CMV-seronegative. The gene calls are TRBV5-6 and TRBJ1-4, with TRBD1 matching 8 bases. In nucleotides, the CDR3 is TGTGCCAGCAGGTCAGGGGGCTGGGGTGAAAAACTGTTTTTT. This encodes CASRSGGWGEKLFF.